This T cell receptor (beta chain) was captured in a study of blood T cell repertoires in COVID-19 (dated by TCRdb to the early 2020s). For the study in its entirety: Samples from collaborators originated in the United States, Italy and Spain and spanned both the acute and convalescent phases of COVID-19. The repertoires were released in a freely available public database meant as a resource for research on the immune response to SARS-CoV-2. Where available, HLA class I and class II types were obtained from metadata supplied by the sample provider rather than from assay-based typing. A de-identified subject ID, COVID-19 status, age in years and sex were almost always included in the sample metadata. The prospective study material was composed of cDNA or gDNA derived from T cells, B-cell-depleted T cells, or PBMCs. Subjects who had been exposed to COVID-19, were actively infected with it, or had recovered from it provided the deeply sampled blood TCRbeta repertoires that made up the dataset. Samples were obtained from the ongoing ImmuneRACE study (first 160 participants) and from some 1,200 subjects provided by 6 global collaborators.

Taken from cysteine to phenylalanine, the CDR3 has 18 residues. CDR3 DNA is the only sequence kept; it has 54 bases, read in frame from the first base. According to the germline V gene, CDR1 reads LGHNA and CDR2 reads YNFKEQ. Trimming accounts for 2 bases at V and 3 bases at J, while the number of junction bases matched to no gene is 6. The investigation overall reported the following: The quantity of clinical and demographic metadata differed by source and by participant and was supplied without curation.

Participants in the prospective study were enrolled through a virtual design, were aged about 18 to 100 years, and lived in approximately 25 United States geographic areas. In the prospective study, cohorts were assigned on the basis of participant-reported clinical history obtained from a screening survey and a study questionnaire. Exposed participants had been in contact with someone with a PCR-confirmed or clinician-diagnosed COVID-19 case within 2 weeks of study entry. In the prospective study, whole blood, serum and a nasopharyngeal or oropharyngeal swab were collected from each participant by mobile phlebotomists. Prospective study participants could optionally give additional blood draws and questionnaires over an approximately two-month period. Prospective study blood samples were shipped either frozen or at room temperature before DNA extraction. Concerning this clone itself: Its antigen remains unidentified. No quality values exist for individual bases; no much larger clone is one base distant.

TCRbeta CDR3 regions were amplified from genomic DNA by means of the immunoSEQ Assay, a bias-controlled multiplex PCR. Turning to the authors' computational methods: Nucleated cell counts per sample were estimated from amplification of reference gene primers within the assay. To quantify the absolute abundance of each unique TCRbeta CDR3 rearrangement, sequence reads were collapsed and filtered. For each sample, productive Simpson clonality was calculated as the square root of Simpson's diversity index over productive rearrangements. TCRdb provides this immuneACCESS table in a form limited to in-frame rearrangements. Some clones are lacking; in checked studies, under half of them reflect an unresolved V gene, and why the rest are absent is not known. From that table come the V and J calls and clone size; the DNA was used to work out D and trimming. This sample lists a few hundred thousand clones; around nine tenths were detected once. Under 3.5% of the sample goes to the ten largest clones.

Recombination joined TRBV4-2 with TRBJ2-2; 13 junctional bases match TRBD2. This TCR was recovered from a woman between 45 and 60 years old who had been exposed to COVID-19. Specimen: PBMCs or T cells enriched from blood (not recorded which). The base sequence is TGTGCCAGCAGCCAAACTAGCGGGGGGGCCGAATACACCGGGGAGCTGTTTTTT. Translated, this gives CASSQTSGGAEYTGELFF.